This T cell receptor beta chain comes out of a study of T-cell reconstitution after alpha-beta-depleted transplantation in children. The germline gives CDR1 GTSNPN, CDR2 SVGIG (reference sequence). The CDR3 length is 13 residues. The V end was cut by 0 bases, the J end by 4 bases, with 7 bases between. The authors prepared the TCRbeta library with unique molecular identifiers. From the PCR reads, TCRdb called clonotypes with MiXCR, one entry per CDR3 protein. There are roughly 340,000 distinct CDR3 sequences in the sample; under 20% occur only once, and roughly two fifths lies in the top ten. This clonotype was seen a handful of times. Its target is not known. Study conclusions and caveats: T-cell counts and diversity at one year following transplant were attributed mainly to newly produced T cells.

The sequencing used PBMCs, mostly from graft donor cells, collected 360 days after TCRalphabeta/CD19-depleted stem cell transplant. The receptor's source is a male patient between 2 and 9 years old who had a stem cell transplant for acute lymphoblastic leukemia, so the T cells may come from the graft donor. This chain joins TRBV30 and TRBJ2-1; D is possibly TRBD1 (5 bases). The CDR3 DNA reads as TGTGCCTGGAGTGTACAGGCTTACAATGAGCAGTTCTTC. Translating it yields CAWSVQAYNEQFF.